The sequence of this TCR beta chain was determined in a study of T cell responses to AZD1222 COVID-19 vaccine. Study results and limitations: There were mostly white British donors and more females than males, and clonal diversity was possibly underestimated.

Profiling relied on immunoSEQ multiplex PCR, and the TCRdb table lists in-frame clones only, not all of them. The profile shows 160,000 or so clones, 85% to 90% of them singletons. In regard to this clone: Its cognate antigen is unknown.

Germline V gene data show CDR1 as LNHDA and CDR2 as SQIVND (reference sequence). V lost 3 bases and J lost 7, with 13 bases in between. This CDR3 region has 14 residues. The sequences come from peripheral blood, collected on day 0 of AZD1222 vaccination. V usage is TRBV19 and J usage is TRBJ1-5, with D perhaps matching TRBD1 (6 bases). The sequence was obtained from an adult in good health. This chain's CDR3 is CASSIPGARQPQHF. The CDR3 coding sequence is TGTGCCAGTAGTATTCCGGGGGCTCGGCAGCCCCAGCATTTT.